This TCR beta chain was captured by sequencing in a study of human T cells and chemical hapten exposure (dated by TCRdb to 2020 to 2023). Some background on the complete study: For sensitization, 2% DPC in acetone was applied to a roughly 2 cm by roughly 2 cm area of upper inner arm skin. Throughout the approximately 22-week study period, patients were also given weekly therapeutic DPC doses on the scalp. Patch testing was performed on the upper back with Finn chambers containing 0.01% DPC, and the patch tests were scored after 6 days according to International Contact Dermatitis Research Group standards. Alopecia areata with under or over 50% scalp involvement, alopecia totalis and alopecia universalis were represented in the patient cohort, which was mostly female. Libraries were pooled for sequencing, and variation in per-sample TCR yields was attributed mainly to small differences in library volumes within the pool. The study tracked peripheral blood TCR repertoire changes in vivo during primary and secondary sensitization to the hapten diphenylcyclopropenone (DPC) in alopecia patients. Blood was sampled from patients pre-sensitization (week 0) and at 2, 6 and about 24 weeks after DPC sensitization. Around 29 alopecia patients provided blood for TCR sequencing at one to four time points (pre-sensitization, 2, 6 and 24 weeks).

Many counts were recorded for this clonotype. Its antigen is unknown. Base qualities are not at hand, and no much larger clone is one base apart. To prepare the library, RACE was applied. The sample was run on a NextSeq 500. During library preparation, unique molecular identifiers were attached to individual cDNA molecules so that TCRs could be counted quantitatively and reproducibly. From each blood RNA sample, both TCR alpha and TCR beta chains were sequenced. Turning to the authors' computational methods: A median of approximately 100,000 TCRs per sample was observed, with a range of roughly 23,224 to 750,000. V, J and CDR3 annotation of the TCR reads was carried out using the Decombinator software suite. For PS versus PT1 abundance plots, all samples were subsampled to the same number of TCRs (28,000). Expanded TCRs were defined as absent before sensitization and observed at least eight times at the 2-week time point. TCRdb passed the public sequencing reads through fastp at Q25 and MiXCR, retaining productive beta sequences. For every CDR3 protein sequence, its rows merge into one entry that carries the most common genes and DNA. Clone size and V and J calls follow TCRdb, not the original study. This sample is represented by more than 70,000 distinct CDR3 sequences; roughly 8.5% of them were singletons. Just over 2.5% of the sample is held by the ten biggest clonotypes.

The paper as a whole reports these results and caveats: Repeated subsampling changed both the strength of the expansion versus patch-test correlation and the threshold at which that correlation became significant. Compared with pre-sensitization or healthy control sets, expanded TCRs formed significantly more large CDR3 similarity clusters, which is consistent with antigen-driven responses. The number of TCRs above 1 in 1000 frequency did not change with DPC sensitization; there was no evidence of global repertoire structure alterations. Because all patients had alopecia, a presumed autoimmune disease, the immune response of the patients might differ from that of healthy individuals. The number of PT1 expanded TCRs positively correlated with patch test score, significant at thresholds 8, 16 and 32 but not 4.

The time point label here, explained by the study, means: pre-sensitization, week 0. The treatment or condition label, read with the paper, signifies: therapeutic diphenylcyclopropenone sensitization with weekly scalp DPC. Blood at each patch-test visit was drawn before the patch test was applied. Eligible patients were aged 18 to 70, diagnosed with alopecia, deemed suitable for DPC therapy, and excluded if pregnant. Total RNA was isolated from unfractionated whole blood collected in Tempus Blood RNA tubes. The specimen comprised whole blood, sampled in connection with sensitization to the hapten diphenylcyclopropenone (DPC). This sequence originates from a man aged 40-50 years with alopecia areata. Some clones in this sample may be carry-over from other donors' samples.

The CDR3: CASSFAGSGYAGELFF. The nucleotide sequence reads TGTGCCAGCAGTTTTGCGGGTTCGGGTTACGCCGGGGAGCTGTTTTTT. The chain couples TRBV28 to TRBJ2-2, with a tentative D gene TRBD2 over 5 matching bases. CDR1 is given as MDHEN and CDR2 as SYDVKM, both from the germline V gene. V loses 3 bases of germline sequence and J loses 6 bases, and the interval between the two ends is 17 bases. Including cysteine and phenylalanine, the CDR3 has 16 amino acids. The sequence is cut down to CDR3 DNA, 48 bases in frame from base 1.